The clone carrying this T cell receptor (beta chain) turned up a few times. This sample was taken from a study of T cell changes during pregnancy in multiple sclerosis. Sequencing was performed with immunoSEQ multiplex PCR; in TCRdb, only in-frame clones are kept and a portion is missing. The sample yields about 80,000 clones, about 92% seen once. This CDR3 region has 14 residues. Germline lookup yields CDR1 MNHNS and CDR2 SASEGT. J was trimmed by 8 bases and V by 8 bases; bases with no gene match: 10. The chain couples TRBV6-1 to TRBJ2-1; 9 bases are a match to TRBD1. The source was peripheral blood, collected before pregnancy. The sequence came from a female donor with multiple sclerosis, enrolled in a pregnancy study. CDR3 protein: CASQRDRVIHEQFF. CDR3 DNA sequence: TGTGCCAGCCAACGGGACAGGGTAATCCATGAGCAGTTCTTC.